This T cell receptor beta chain appears in the sequencing data of a study of blood T cell repertoires in COVID-19. Study context: PBMCs, B-cell-depleted T cells, or T cells were the source of the cDNA or gDNA that made up the material.

The assay was immunoSEQ multiplex PCR, and TCRdb's table has in-frame clones only and misses some. The top ten hold around 18% of the sample, which has around 200,000 clones, 80% to 90% seen once. Looked up from germline, CDR1 is SGDLS and CDR2 is YYNGEE. The length of the CDR3 is 15 residues. V was pared by 4 bases and J by 4 bases, with 8 bases of the junction left unmatched. V is TRBV9 and J is TRBJ1-2; TRBD1 matches at 9 bases. This clonotype was obtained from a woman older than 75 with active or convalescent COVID-19. Material: peripheral blood. The CDR3 sequence: CASSTNRGPGYGYTF. The CDR3 region has the DNA TGTGCCAGCAGCACCAACAGGGGGCCGGGCTATGGCTACACCTTC.